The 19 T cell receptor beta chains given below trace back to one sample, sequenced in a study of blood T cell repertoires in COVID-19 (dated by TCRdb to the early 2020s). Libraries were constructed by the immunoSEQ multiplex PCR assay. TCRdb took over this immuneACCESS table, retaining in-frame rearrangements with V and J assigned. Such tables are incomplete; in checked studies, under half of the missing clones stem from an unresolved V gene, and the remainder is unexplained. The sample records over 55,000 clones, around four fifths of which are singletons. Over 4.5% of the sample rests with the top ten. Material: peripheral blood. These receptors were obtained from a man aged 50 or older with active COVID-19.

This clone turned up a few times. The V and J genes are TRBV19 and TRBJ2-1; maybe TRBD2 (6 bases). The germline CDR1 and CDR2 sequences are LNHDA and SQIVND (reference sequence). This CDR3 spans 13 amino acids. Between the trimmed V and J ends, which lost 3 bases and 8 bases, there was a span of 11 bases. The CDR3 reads CASSIQASDEQFF. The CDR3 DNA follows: TGTGCCAGTAGTATCCAAGCTAGCGATGAGCAGTTCTTC.

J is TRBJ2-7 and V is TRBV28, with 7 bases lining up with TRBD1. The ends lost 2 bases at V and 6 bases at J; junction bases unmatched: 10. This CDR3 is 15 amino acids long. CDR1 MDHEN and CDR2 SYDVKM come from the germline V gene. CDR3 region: CASSLRAGQGVEQYF. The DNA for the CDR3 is TGTGCCAGCAGTTTAAGGGCCGGGCAGGGGGTCGAGCAGTACTTC.

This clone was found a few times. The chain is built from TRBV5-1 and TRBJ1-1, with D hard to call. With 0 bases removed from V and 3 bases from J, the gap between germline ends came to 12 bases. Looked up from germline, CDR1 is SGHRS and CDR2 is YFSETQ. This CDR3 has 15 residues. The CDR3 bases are TGCGCCAGCAGCTTGGTGGTCGGGGAGGACACTGAAGCTTTCTTT. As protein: CASSLVVGEDTEAFF.

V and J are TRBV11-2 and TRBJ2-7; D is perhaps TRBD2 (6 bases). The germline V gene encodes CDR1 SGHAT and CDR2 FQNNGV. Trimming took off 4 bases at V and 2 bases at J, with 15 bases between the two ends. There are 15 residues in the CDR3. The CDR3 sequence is CASSSTRTGAYEQYF. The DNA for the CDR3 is TGTGCCAGCAGCTCGACTAGGACTGGAGCCTACGAGCAGTACTTC.

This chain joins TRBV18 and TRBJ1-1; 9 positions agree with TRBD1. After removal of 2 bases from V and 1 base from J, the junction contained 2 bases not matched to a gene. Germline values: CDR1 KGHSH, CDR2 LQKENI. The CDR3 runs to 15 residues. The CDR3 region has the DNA TGTGCCAGCTCACCATTGGGACAGGGGAACACTGAAGCTTTCTTT. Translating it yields CASSPLGQGNTEAFF.

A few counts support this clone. CDR3 nucleotide sequence: TGCGCCAGCAGTACCCGGACAGGGGGCGCCGCAGATACGCAGTATTTT. Protein sequence: CASSTRTGGAADTQYF. This chain joins TRBV5-1 and TRBJ2-3; 11 bases fit TRBD1. The CDR3 consists of 16 residues. V shed 5 bases and J 4 bases; nucleotides not matched to a gene: 9. Germline V gene lookup returns CDR1 SGHRS and CDR2 YFSETQ.

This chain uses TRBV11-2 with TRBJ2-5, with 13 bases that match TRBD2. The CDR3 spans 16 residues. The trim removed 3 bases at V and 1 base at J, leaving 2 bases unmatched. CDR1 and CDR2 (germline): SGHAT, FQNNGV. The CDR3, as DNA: TGTGCCAGCAGCTTCCGACTAGCGGGGGGCCAAGAGACCCAGTACTTC. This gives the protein CASSFRLAGGQETQYF.

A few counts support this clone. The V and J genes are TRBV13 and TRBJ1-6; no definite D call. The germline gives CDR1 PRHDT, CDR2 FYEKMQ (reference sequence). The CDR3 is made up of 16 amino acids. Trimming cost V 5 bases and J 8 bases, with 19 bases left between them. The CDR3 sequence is CASSRPEEGGDSPLHF. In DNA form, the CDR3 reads TGTGCCAGCAGCCGCCCCGAGGAGGGAGGCGATTCACCCCTCCACTTT.

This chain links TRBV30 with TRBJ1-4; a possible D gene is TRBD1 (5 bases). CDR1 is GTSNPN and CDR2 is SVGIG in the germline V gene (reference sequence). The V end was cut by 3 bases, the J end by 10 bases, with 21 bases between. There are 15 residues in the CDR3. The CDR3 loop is CAWSRRGHPKRKLFF. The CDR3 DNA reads TGTGCCTGGAGCCGACGCGGACACCCAAAGCGAAAACTGTTTTTT.

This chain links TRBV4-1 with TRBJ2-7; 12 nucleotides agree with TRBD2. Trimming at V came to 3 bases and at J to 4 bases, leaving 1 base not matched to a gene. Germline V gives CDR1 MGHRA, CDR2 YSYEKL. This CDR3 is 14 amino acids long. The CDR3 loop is CASSQTSGSYEQYF. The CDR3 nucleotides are TGCGCCAGCAGCCAGACTAGCGGGAGTTACGAGCAGTACTTC.

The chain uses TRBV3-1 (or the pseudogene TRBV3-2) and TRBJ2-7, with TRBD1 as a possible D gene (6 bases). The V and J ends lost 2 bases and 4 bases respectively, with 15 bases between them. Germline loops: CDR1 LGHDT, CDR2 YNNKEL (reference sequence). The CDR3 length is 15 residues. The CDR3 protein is CASSQPATGRYEQYF. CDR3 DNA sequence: TGTGCCAGCAGCCAACCTGCGACAGGCAGGTACGAGCAGTACTTC.

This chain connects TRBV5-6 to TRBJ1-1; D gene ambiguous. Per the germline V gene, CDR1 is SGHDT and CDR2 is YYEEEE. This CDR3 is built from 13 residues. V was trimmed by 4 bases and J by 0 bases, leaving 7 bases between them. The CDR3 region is CASSPNMNTEAFF. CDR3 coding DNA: TGTGCCAGCAGCCCCAACATGAACACTGAAGCTTTCTTT. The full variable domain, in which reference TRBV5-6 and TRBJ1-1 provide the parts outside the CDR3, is DAGVTQSPTHLIKTRGQQVTLRCSPKSGHDTVSWYQQALGQGPQFIFQYYEEEERQRGNFPDRFSGHQFPNYSSELNVNALLLGDSALYLCASSPNMNTEAFFGQGTRLTVV.

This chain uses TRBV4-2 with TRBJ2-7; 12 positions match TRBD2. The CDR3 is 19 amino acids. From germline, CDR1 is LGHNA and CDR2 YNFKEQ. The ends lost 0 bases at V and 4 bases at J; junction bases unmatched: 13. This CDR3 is CASSQELPSGRAEGYEQYF. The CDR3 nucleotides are TGTGCCAGCAGCCAAGAGCTCCCTAGCGGGAGGGCCGAAGGGTACGAGCAGTACTTC.

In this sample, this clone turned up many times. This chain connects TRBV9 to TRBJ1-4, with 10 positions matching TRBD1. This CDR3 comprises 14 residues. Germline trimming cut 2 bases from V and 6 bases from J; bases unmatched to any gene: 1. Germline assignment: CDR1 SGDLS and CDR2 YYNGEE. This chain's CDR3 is CASSVGQGYEKLFF. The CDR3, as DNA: TGTGCCAGCAGCGTGGGACAGGGGTATGAAAAACTGTTTTTT.

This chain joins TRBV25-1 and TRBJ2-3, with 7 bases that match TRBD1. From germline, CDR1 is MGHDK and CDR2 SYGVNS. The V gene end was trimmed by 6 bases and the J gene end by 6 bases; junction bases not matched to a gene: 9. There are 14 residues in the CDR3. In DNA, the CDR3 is TGTGCCAGCAGGAACCGACAGGGTAGCGATACGCAGTATTTT. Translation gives CASRNRQGSDTQYF. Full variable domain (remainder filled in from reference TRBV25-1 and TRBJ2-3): EADIYQTPRYLVIGTGKKITLECSQTMGHDKMYWYQQDPGMELHLIHYSYGVNSTEKGDLSSESTVSRIRTEHFPLTLESARPSHTSQYLCASRNRQGSDTQYFGPGTRLTVL.

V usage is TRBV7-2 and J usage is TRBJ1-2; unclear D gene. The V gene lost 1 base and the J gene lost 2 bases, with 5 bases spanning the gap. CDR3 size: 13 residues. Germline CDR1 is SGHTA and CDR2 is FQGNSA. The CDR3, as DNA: TGTGCCAGCAGCTTAGGGCAGAACTATGGCTACACCTTC. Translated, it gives CASSLGQNYGYTF.

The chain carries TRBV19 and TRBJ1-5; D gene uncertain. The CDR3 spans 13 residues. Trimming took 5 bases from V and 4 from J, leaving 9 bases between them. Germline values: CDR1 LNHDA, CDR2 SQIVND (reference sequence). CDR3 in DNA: TGTGCCAGTAGTGTCCAGATGAATCAGCCCCAGCATTTT. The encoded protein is CASSVQMNQPQHF.

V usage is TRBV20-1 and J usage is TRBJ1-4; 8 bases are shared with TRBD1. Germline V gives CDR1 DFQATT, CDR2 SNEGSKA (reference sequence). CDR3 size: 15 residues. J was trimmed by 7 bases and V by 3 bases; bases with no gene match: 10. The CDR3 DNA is TGCAGTGCTAGTCCCCGGACAGGGTGGGGTGAAAAACTGTTTTTT. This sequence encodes CSASPRTGWGEKLFF.

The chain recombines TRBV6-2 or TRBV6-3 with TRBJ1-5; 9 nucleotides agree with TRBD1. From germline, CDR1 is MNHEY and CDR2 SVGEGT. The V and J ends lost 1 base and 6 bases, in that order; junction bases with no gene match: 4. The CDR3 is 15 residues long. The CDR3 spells CASSYWGTGRQPQHF. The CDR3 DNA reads TGTGCCAGCAGTTACTGGGGGACAGGGCGTCAGCCCCAGCATTTT.